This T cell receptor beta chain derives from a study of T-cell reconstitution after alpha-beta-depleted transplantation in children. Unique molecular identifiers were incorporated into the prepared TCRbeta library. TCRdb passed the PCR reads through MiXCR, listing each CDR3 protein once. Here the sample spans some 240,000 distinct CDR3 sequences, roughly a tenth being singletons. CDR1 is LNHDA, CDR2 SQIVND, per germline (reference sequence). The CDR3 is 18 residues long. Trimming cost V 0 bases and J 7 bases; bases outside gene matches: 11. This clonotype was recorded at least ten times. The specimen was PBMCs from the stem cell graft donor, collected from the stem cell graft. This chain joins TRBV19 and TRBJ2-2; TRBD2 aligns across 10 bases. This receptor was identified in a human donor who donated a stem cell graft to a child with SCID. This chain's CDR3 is CASSIDPLGLAANGELFF. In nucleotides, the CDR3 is TGTGCCAGTAGTATAGATCCCTTAGGACTAGCGGCAAACGGGGAGCTGTTTTTT.